The 3 T cell receptor beta chains in this list originate from one sample, sequenced in a study of OX40 agonist ivuxolimab in advanced cancers. The method was the immunoSEQ multiplex PCR assay. TCRdb limited this immuneACCESS table to in-frame rearrangements with V and J called. A share of clones is missing; checked studies link under half to unresolved V genes, and the rest is unexplained. In this sample the table shows 100,000 to 150,000 clones, just under 95% of which occur a single time. The ten most abundant clones make up approximately 0.81% of the sample. The material was CD4+ or CD8+ T cells sorted from blood, obtained in a trial of the OX40 agonist ivuxolimab. Receptor source: an adult with an advanced solid tumor such as melanoma, head and neck, liver or kidney cancer.

The chain is built from TRBV18 and TRBJ1-2, with 7 bases identical to TRBD1. The V segment lost 3 bases and the J segment 4 bases; nucleotides outside the gene matches: 2. CDR3 length: 13 amino acids. The germline V gene encodes CDR1 KGHSH and CDR2 LQKENI. The CDR3 bases are TGTGCCAGCTCACCGGACAGGTCCTATGGCTACACCTTC. Its protein is CASSPDRSYGYTF.

The CDR3 region has the DNA TGTGCCAGCAGCCCGACAGGGGAAGAGCAGTACTTC. The encoded protein is CASSPTGEEQYF. The chain recombines TRBV11-3 with TRBJ2-7, with 8 bases lining up with TRBD1. The CDR3 contains 12 residues. Germline lookup yields CDR1 SGHNT and CDR2 YENEEA. V shed 5 bases, J shed 7 bases, and the junction held 4 bases outside the gene matches.

This clone was observed a handful of times. The DNA for the CDR3 is TGTGCCAGCAGGGGCCCACGGAATTCACCCCTCCACTTT. Protein sequence: CASRGPRNSPLHF. The chain combines TRBV2 with TRBJ1-6, with no clear D. Looked up from germline, CDR1 is SNHLY and CDR2 is FYNNEI. This CDR3 region has 13 residues. V was cut by 6 bases and J by 7 bases, with 10 bases left in between.